The sequence of this TCR beta chain was determined in a study of T cell responses to AZD1222 COVID-19 vaccine. Measured with immunoSEQ multiplex PCR; TCRdb has only the in-frame clones, and not every one. The table records about 180,000 clones, approximately 90% of them present only once. Study-wide results and caveats: Donor demographics were predominantly white British with a female majority; clonal diversity may be underestimated. Across spike, vaccine-associated CD4 TCRs were found, dominant at 160-218 and 743-854.

In this sample, this clone turned up once. Its antigen is unknown. The junction departs from germline at one end; a sequencing error may be responsible. CDR3 length: 14 amino acids. CDR1 MNHEY and CDR2 SVGAGI come from the germline V gene. The chain carries TRBV6-5 and TRBJ2-7, with D maybe TRBD2 (6 bases). This sequence originates from an adult who received the MenACWY meningococcal vaccine as a control. This material consisted of peripheral blood, taken 28 days after the second dose of the MenACWY control vaccine. The CDR3 nucleotides are TGTGCCAGCAGTGACTCCCGGAGGGCCTACGAGCAGTACTTC. Encoded protein: CASSDSRRAYEQYF.